Listed below are T cell receptor beta chains from one sample, sequenced in a study of early T cells in non-severe SARS-CoV-2 infection. TCRdb recomputed calls from the 5' RACE reads with MiXCR, one row per CDR3 protein. Seen here are some 77,000 distinct CDR3 sequences, about 5% observed once, and the top ten hold approximately 7.4%. The source material was whole blood, sampled at baseline. Receptors originate from an adult who was a healthcare worker with PCR-confirmed SARS-CoV-2 infection or an uninfected control (not recorded which). CDR3s include the opening cysteine and the closing phenylalanine or tryptophan. The order of the fields is V gene, J gene, CDR3 length, clone size, D gene, CDR3 protein, CDR3 DNA. The D gene is left open where the match is weak. Clone size appears in some rows only: once, few, many, or a class for an expanded clone.

>TRBV9|TRBJ2-1|16|NA|TRBD2
CASSVGAGGVYNEQFF
TGTGCCAGCAGCGTAGGGGCGGGAGGCGTATACAATGAGCAGTTCTTC
>TRBV25-1|TRBJ1-2|13|many|NA
CASSLEVFYGYTF
TGTGCCAGCAGTCTGGAAGTATTCTATGGCTACACCTTC
>TRBV9|TRBJ1-1|13|few|TRBD1
CASSAGQGQVAFF
TGTGCCAGCAGCGCGGGGCAGGGACAGGTAGCTTTCTTT
>TRBV13|TRBJ1-2|13|many|NA
CASSLGGQHGYTF
TGTGCCAGCAGCTTAGGGGGACAACATGGCTACACCTTC
>TRBV11-2|TRBJ2-5|15|NA|NA
CASSLEGAKEETQYF
TGTGCCAGCAGCTTAGAGGGGGCTAAGGAAGAGACCCAGTACTTC
>TRBV6-6|TRBJ2-3|15|few|NA
CASRAYQGPTDTQYF
TGTGCCAGCAGAGCATATCAAGGCCCCACAGATACGCAGTATTTT
>TRBV11-2|TRBJ1-1|14|many|NA
CASSFRGMNTEAFF
TGTGCCAGCAGCTTTAGGGGGATGAACACTGAAGCTTTCTTT
>TRBV9|TRBJ2-2|13|many|NA
CASSVEGTGELFF
TGTGCCAGCAGCGTGGAGGGGACCGGGGAGCTGTTTTTT
>TRBV10-3|TRBJ1-2|15|many|TRBD1
CAISDGDRGRYGYTF
TGTGCCATCAGTGACGGTGACAGGGGCCGCTATGGCTACACCTTC
>TRBV7-2|TRBJ2-2|12|NA|NA
CASSSLSGELFF
TGTGCCAGCAGCTCTTTGTCCGGGGAGCTGTTTTTT
>TRBV7-9|TRBJ1-2|14|NA|TRBD1
CASRQTQGGYGYTF
TGTGCCAGCAGGCAAACACAGGGGGGCTATGGCTACACCTTC
>TRBV11-3|TRBJ2-7|15|medium-sized|NA
CASSFDRRTPYEQYF
TGTGCCAGCAGCTTCGACCGACGTACTCCCTACGAGCAGTACTTC
>TRBV7-2|TRBJ2-1|15|NA|TRBD2
CASSTRLAGMGEQFF
TGTGCCAGCAGCACGAGACTAGCGGGGATGGGAGAGCAGTTCTTC
>TRBV19|TRBJ2-1|17|many|TRBD2
CASSIDPLADSYNEQFF
TGTGCCAGTAGTATAGACCCCCTAGCGGATTCCTACAATGAGCAGTTCTTC
>TRBV27|TRBJ2-1|14|many|TRBD2
CASRSGTNHNEQFF
TGTGCCAGCAGATCCGGGACTAATCACAATGAGCAGTTCTTC
>TRBV20-1|TRBJ2-5|12|NA|NA
CSAVRDLGTQYF
TGCAGTGCTGTCCGGGACCTGGGGACCCAGTACTTC
>TRBV18|TRBJ1-1|14|NA|NA
CASSPDRKNTEAFF
TGTGCCAGCTCACCGGACAGAAAGAACACTGAAGCTTTCTTT
>TRBV20-1|TRBJ1-1|16|many|NA
CSGGWDRWPMNTEAFF
TGCAGCGGGGGATGGGACCGCTGGCCTATGAACACTGAAGCTTTCTTT
>TRBV11-2|TRBJ2-3|15|many|NA
CASSLAGVGTDTQYF
TGTGCCAGCAGCTTAGCGGGAGTTGGCACAGATACGCAGTATTTT
>TRBV5-5|TRBJ2-3|14|few|NA
CASSLGRRADTQYF
TGTGCCAGCAGCTTGGGGCGCCGGGCAGATACGCAGTATTTT
>TRBV9|TRBJ2-1|17|many|NA
CASSGPELRGDYNEQFF
TGTGCCAGCAGCGGCCCCGAATTAAGGGGTGACTACAATGAGCAGTTCTTC
>TRBV5-4|TRBJ2-5|14|few|NA
CASSLELAKETQYF
TGTGCCAGCAGCTTGGAACTAGCAAAAGAGACCCAGTACTTC
>TRBV7-8|TRBJ2-7|15|NA|TRBD1
CASSLALDRGRGQYF
TGTGCCAGCAGCTTAGCGCTTGACAGGGGGCGAGGGCAGTACTTC
>TRBV10-1|TRBJ2-3|15|medium-sized|TRBD1
CASSGDRVSTDTQYF
TGCGCCAGCAGTGGGGACAGGGTATCCACAGATACGCAGTATTTT
>TRBV3-1|TRBJ2-7|13|many|NA
CASSQDLGIEQYF
TGTGCCAGCAGCCAAGATCTAGGGATCGAGCAGTACTTC
>TRBV4-2|TRBJ2-5|16|NA|NA
CASSQDLAGEQETQYF
TGTGCCAGCAGCCAAGACCTAGCCGGGGAACAAGAGACCCAGTACTTC
>TRBV28|TRBJ2-5|13|NA|NA
CASNEALSETQYF
TGTGCCAGCAACGAGGCTCTTTCGGAGACCCAGTACTTC
>TRBV29-1|TRBJ2-7|14|many|NA
CSVEDSQSSYEQYF
TGCAGCGTCGAAGATAGCCAGAGCTCCTACGAGCAGTACTTC
>TRBV20-1|TRBJ2-1|14|many|NA
CSAPKDRDYNEQFF
TGCAGTGCTCCCAAAGACAGAGACTACAATGAGCAGTTCTTC
>TRBV6-4|TRBJ2-1|14|few|TRBD2
CASTALAGGNEQFF
TGTGCCAGCACAGCCCTAGCGGGAGGTAATGAGCAGTTCTTC
>TRBV6-2/TRBV6-3|TRBJ1-5|14|many|TRBD1
CASRMDRVDQPQHF
TGTGCCAGCAGGATGGACAGGGTTGATCAGCCCCAGCATTTT
>TRBV30|TRBJ1-4|11|NA|TRBD1
CARGRGEKLFF
TGTGCGAGGGGGCGCGGTGAAAAACTGTTTTTT
>TRBV20-1|TRBJ1-5|13|few|NA
CSAITGRAQPQHF
TGCAGTGCTATTACAGGCCGCGCTCAGCCCCAGCATTTT
>TRBV18|TRBJ2-7|15|few|NA
CASSPPNSLLYEQYF
TGTGCCAGCTCACCACCCAACAGCCTACTCTACGAGCAGTACTTC
>TRBV7-8|TRBJ1-6|12|NA|NA
CASSLVQSPLHF
TGTGCCAGCAGCTTAGTCCAATCACCCCTCCACTTT
>TRBV7-9|TRBJ2-1|15|many|NA
CASSSTGGRRTGQFF
TGTGCCAGCAGCTCCACCGGGGGCAGACGTACGGGGCAGTTCTTC
>TRBV10-2|TRBJ1-5|14|many|TRBD1
CASSDRQGDQPQHF
TGCGCCAGCAGTGATAGACAGGGCGATCAGCCCCAGCATTTT
>TRBV28|TRBJ2-3|13|many|NA
CASQGSSTDTQYF
TGTGCCAGCCAAGGCAGTAGCACAGATACGCAGTATTTT
>TRBV7-2|TRBJ2-7|12|many|NA
CASTYSYYEQYF
TGTGCCAGCACCTATTCGTATTACGAGCAGTACTTC
>TRBV12-3/TRBV12-4|TRBJ2-1|15|many|NA
CASSPQGSSYNEQFF
TGTGCCAGCAGTCCCCAGGGTAGCTCCTACAATGAGCAGTTCTTC
>TRBV24-1|TRBJ2-3|14|many|NA
CATGQWGSTDTQYF
TGTGCCACCGGGCAGTGGGGAAGCACAGATACGCAGTATTTT
>TRBV15|TRBJ2-1|13|many|NA
CATSRDRVLEQFF
TGTGCCACCAGCAGAGATAGGGTCTTGGAGCAGTTCTTC
>TRBV6-6|TRBJ2-6|19|many|TRBD2
CASSSGLAGTRAGANVLTF
TGTGCCAGCAGTTCCGGACTAGCGGGAACCCGAGCTGGGGCCAACGTCCTGACTTTC
>TRBV4-1|TRBJ2-1|15|NA|TRBD2
CASSLGLAGSNEQFF
TGCGCCAGCAGCCTTGGACTAGCGGGGAGCAATGAGCAGTTCTTC
>TRBV2|TRBJ2-1|14|few|NA
CASNYLLADLEQFF
TGTGCCAGCAATTACTTATTAGCCGACCTTGAGCAGTTCTTC
>TRBV7-9|TRBJ2-7|19|many|TRBD2
CASSHTAGPDQPNIYEQYF
TGTGCCAGCAGCCATACAGCGGGACCAGATCAACCCAACATCTACGAGCAGTACTTC
>TRBV5-6|TRBJ2-1|19|few|TRBD2
CASRFNLEREGRAYNEQFF
TGTGCCAGCAGGTTTAACTTAGAGCGGGAGGGCCGCGCCTACAATGAGCAGTTCTTC
>TRBV3-1|TRBJ2-7|17|NA|NA
CASSQDIPEQVPYEQYF
TGTGCCAGCAGCCAAGATATCCCGGAGCAGGTTCCCTACGAGCAGTACTTC
>TRBV6-2/TRBV6-3|TRBJ2-7|14|many|TRBD1
CASSDGTGAYEQYF
TGTGCCAGCAGTGACGGGACAGGGGCCTACGAGCAGTACTTC
>TRBV5-1|TRBJ2-5|16|NA|NA
CASSLGRQLAQETQYF
TGCGCCAGCAGCTTGGGGAGACAGCTTGCTCAAGAGACCCAGTACTTC
>TRBV12-3/TRBV12-4|TRBJ2-1|14|many|TRBD1
CASSPGQGFNEQFF
TGTGCCAGCAGTCCGGGACAGGGGTTCAATGAGCAGTTCTTC
>TRBV6-5|TRBJ2-7|13|many|TRBD2
CASSLREGNEQYF
TGTGCCAGCAGCCTTAGGGAGGGGAACGAGCAGTACTTC